These T cell receptor beta chains were read from a single sample in a study of beta chain features in type 1 diabetes. Clones were sequenced by immunoSEQ multiplex PCR, and TCRdb holds only the in-frame ones, with some missing. The sample has 860,000 or so clones, about a sixth seen once. Sample: naive CD4+ T cells from blood. All receptors derive from a woman younger than 30 in good health. Both conserved end residues are part of each CDR3. The D gene is left open where the match is weak. Clone size, where shown, is once, few, many, or a class for clones that have expanded.

TRBJ2-5	few	.	TRBV5-1	CASSLGRGETQYF	TGCGCCAGCAGCTTGGGCAGGGGAGAGACCCAGTACTTC
TRBJ1-2	few	.	TRBV5-1	CASSFDWWYGYTF	TGCGCCAGCAGCTTCGACTGGTGGTATGGCTACACCTTC
TRBJ2-1	.	.	TRBV19	CASSPPGQGREDEQFF	TGTGCCAGTAGTCCCCCTGGGCAGGGGAGGGAAGATGAGCAGTTCTTC
TRBJ2-7	few	TRBD1	TRBV6-5	CASSPGQGVDEQYF	TGTGCCAGCAGCCCGGGACAGGGGGTCGACGAGCAGTACTTC
TRBJ2-3	.	.	TRBV1	CTRNFRAGVRSTDTQYF	TGCACCAGAAACTTCAGAGCGGGGGTTAGGAGCACAGATACGCAGTATTTT
TRBJ2-1	few	TRBD2	TRBV11-3	CASSLMGTSGKNEQFF	TGTGCCAGCAGCTTAATGGGGACTAGCGGGAAAAATGAGCAGTTCTTC
TRBJ2-7	few	TRBD1	TRBV6-1	CASSDRTGGNYEQYF	TGTGCCAGCAGTGACAGGACAGGGGGTAACTACGAGCAGTACTTC
TRBJ2-1	.	.	TRBV7-8	CASSPPPGTVSYNEQFF	TGTGCCAGCAGCCCCCCGCCCGGGACCGTCTCCTACAATGAGCAGTTCTTC
TRBJ2-2	.	.	TRBV15	CATSREDRDTGELFF	TGTGCCACCAGCAGAGAGGACCGCGACACCGGGGAGCTGTTTTTT
TRBJ2-1	.	TRBD2	TRBV2	CASRGRGSYNEQFF	TGTGCCAGCAGGGGTCGCGGGAGTTACAATGAGCAGTTCTTC
TRBJ1-5	.	TRBD1	TRBV10-3	CAISADREYQPQHF	TGTGCCATCAGTGCAGACAGGGAATATCAGCCCCAGCATTTT
TRBJ2-1	few	.	TRBV2	CASSGGWGNYNEQFF	TGTGCCAGCAGTGGAGGGTGGGGAAACTACAATGAGCAGTTCTTC
TRBJ2-1	.	.	TRBV27	CASSSSTGTSAYNEQFF	TGTGCCAGCAGTTCCTCCACCGGGACTTCGGCCTACAATGAGCAGTTCTTC
TRBJ2-5	few	.	TRBV7-2	CASSLNPGEWETQYF	TGTGCCAGCAGCTTAAATCCGGGGGAGTGGGAGACCCAGTACTTC
TRBJ2-3	.	.	TRBV7-8	CASSLWQGSTDTQYF	TGTGCCAGCAGCTTATGGCAGGGAAGCACAGATACGCAGTATTTT
TRBJ2-1	few	TRBD2	TRBV15	CATSRDLLAGKEEFF	TGTGCCACCAGCAGAGATCTACTAGCGGGGAAGGAAGAGTTCTTC
TRBJ2-5	.	TRBD2	TRBV9	CASSVASGLRETQYF	TGTGCCAGCAGCGTGGCTAGCGGGCTAAGGGAGACCCAGTACTTC
TRBJ1-1	few	.	TRBV5-1	CASSDDRNTEAFF	TGCGCCAGCAGCGATGACAGAAACACTGAAGCTTTCTTT
TRBJ2-1	few	.	TRBV11-2	CASSLGNGLSYNEQFF	TGTGCCAGCAGCTTAGGCAACGGGCTTTCCTACAATGAGCAGTTCTTC
TRBJ2-1	few	.	TRBV5-4	CASSFNRVTYNEQFF	TGTGCCAGCAGCTTCAACAGGGTTACGTACAATGAGCAGTTCTTC
TRBJ2-1	few	.	TRBV5-1	CASKTTSVSSYNEQFF	TGCGCCAGCAAAACCACCAGTGTGAGCTCCTACAATGAGCAGTTCTTC
TRBJ2-1	.	.	TRBV7-3	CASGVAGGDEQFF	TGTGCCAGCGGCGTCGCTGGCGGGGATGAGCAGTTCTTC
TRBJ2-7	.	.	TRBV7-2	CASSLTLMNSYEQYF	TGTGCCAGCAGCTTAACCTTGATGAACTCCTACGAGCAGTACTTC
TRBJ1-2	few	TRBD1	TRBV2	CASRGQIYGYTF	TGTGCCAGCAGGGGACAGATCTATGGCTACACCTTC
TRBJ1-2	few	.	TRBV7-9	CASSREGIDGYTF	TGTGCCAGCAGCCGTGAAGGGATAGATGGCTACACCTTC
TRBJ1-3	.	TRBD1	TRBV28	CASRRGHGNTIYF	TGTGCCAGCAGGAGGGGGCATGGAAACACCATATATTTT
TRBJ1-2	.	TRBD1	TRBV7-9	CASSTWGRGPGYGYTF	TGTGCCAGCAGCACCTGGGGGAGGGGGCCTGGCTATGGCTACACCTTC
TRBJ2-3	few	.	TRBV28	CATSWGPSTDTQYF	TGTGCCACTTCGTGGGGGCCTAGCACAGATACGCAGTATTTT
TRBJ2-1	few	TRBD1	TRBV11-3	CASSPRQGSYNEQFF	TGTGCCAGCAGCCCAAGACAGGGAAGTTACAATGAGCAGTTCTTC
TRBJ2-5	few	TRBD2	TRBV7-2	CASSLGGGHGETQYF	TGTGCCAGCAGCTTGGGGGGAGGGCACGGGGAGACCCAGTACTTC
TRBJ2-1	.	TRBD2	TRBV7-8	CASSLESGLVNEQFF	TGTGCCAGCAGCTTAGAGTCGGGACTAGTTAATGAGCAGTTCTTC
TRBJ1-5	.	.	TRBV9	CASSVAQKLSNQPQHF	TGTGCCAGCAGCGTAGCACAGAAATTGAGCAATCAGCCCCAGCATTTT
TRBJ2-5	few	TRBD1	TRBV7-9	CASTLSGTGQQETQYF	TGTGCCAGCACCCTCTCCGGGACAGGGCAACAAGAGACCCAGTACTTC
TRBJ2-3	.	.	TRBV7-3	CASSLTPGTDTQYF	TGTGCCAGCAGCTTAACACCGGGAACAGATACGCAGTATTTT
TRBJ1-1	.	.	TRBV7-9	CASSFGGGVNTEAFF	TGTGCCAGCAGCTTTGGGGGTGGGGTAAACACTGAAGCTTTCTTT
TRBJ2-1	few	TRBD2	TRBV6-5	CASSLSGLLNEQFF	TGTGCCAGCAGCCTTAGCGGGCTCCTTAATGAGCAGTTCTTC
TRBJ2-3	.	TRBD1	TRBV2	CASSERTGRTDTQYF	TGTGCCAGCAGTGAAAGGACAGGGAGAACAGATACGCAGTATTTT
TRBJ2-5	.	.	TRBV4-2	CASSNSGRATQETQYF	TGTGCCAGCAGTAACAGCGGAAGAGCCACCCAAGAGACCCAGTACTTC
TRBJ2-7	.	.	TRBV7-8	CASSLVVAGAYEQYF	TGTGCCAGCAGCTTAGTCGTAGCAGGGGCCTACGAGCAGTACTTC
TRBJ2-7	few	.	TRBV5-6	CASSLDRASYEQYF	TGTGCCAGCAGCTTGGACAGGGCTTCCTACGAGCAGTACTTC
TRBJ2-1	few	TRBD2	TRBV7-7	CASASGLASSYNEQFF	TGTGCTAGCGCCTCAGGACTAGCGAGCTCCTACAATGAGCAGTTCTTC
TRBJ1-1	.	TRBD1	TRBV5-4	CASSLGVTGLNTEAFF	TGTGCCAGCAGCTTGGGGGTGACAGGGTTGAACACTGAAGCTTTCTTT
TRBJ2-7	.	.	TRBV27	CASSFRGAIGEQYF	TGTGCCAGCAGTTTCCGAGGCGCGATAGGCGAGCAGTACTTC
TRBJ2-5	few	.	TRBV29-1	CSVVGRETQYF	TGCAGCGTTGTGGGTCGTGAGACCCAGTACTTC
TRBJ2-7	few	.	TRBV14	CASSPMSYEQYF	TGTGCCAGCAGCCCAATGTCCTACGAGCAGTACTTC
TRBJ2-1	few	.	TRBV14	CASSQAAGRRDNEQFF	TGTGCCAGCAGCCAAGCCGCAGGGCGGAGGGACAATGAGCAGTTCTTC